The present entry profiles one TCR beta chain with its context. Per the authors' pipeline: Estimates of nucleated cell counts were drawn from the amplification of reference gene primers. Sequencing was performed with immunoSEQ multiplex PCR; in TCRdb, only in-frame clones are kept and a portion is missing. That table supplies the V and J calls and clone size; D and trimming were determined from the DNA. The table lists under 250,000 clones, 70% to 90% of them singletons. For recovered donors of Cohort 3, there were two negative PCRs, clearance, or symptom resolution. Germline V gene data show CDR1 as MDHEN and CDR2 as SYDVKM. This CDR3 region has 13 residues. J gave up 4 bases and V 10 bases, and 5 bases lay outside the gene matches. This entry is derived from a study of blood T cell repertoires in COVID-19. Whole-study context: Some COVID-19 samples were acute and others convalescent; all came from the United States, Italy and Spain. PBMCs, B-cell-depleted T cells, or T cells were the source of the cDNA or gDNA that made up the material.

The V gene is TRBV28, the J gene TRBJ2-5; 11 bases are a match to TRBD1. This receptor was obtained from a man aged 30-40 years who had recovered from COVID-19. Sequenced sample: PBMCs or T cells enriched from blood (not recorded which). The CDR3 is CATQDRGPETQYF. DNA for the CDR3: TGTGCCACCCAGGACAGGGGGCCAGAGACCCAGTACTTC.